The clone carrying this T cell receptor beta chain was found many times. Its antigen remains unidentified. The sample comes from a study of T cells in Graves' hyperthyroidism and ophthalmopathy. Overall study findings and caveats: Median prediction lead before ophthalmopathy onset was 6 to 8 months with the model. Most thyroid clonotypes with frequency above 0.001 were detected in blood.

Trimming shortened V by 5 bases and J by 3 bases, and 14 bases separated the two germline ends. Germline V gives CDR1 SGHTA, CDR2 FQGNSA. This CDR3 comprises 14 residues. RNA transcripts yielded amplified TCR beta CDR3 regions. RT-PCR in the first round (using the HTBI primer set) targeted the TCR CDR3. In TCRdb, the multiplex PCR reads were re-called with MiXCR into one record per CDR3 protein. The repertoire holds about 380,000 distinct CDR3 sequences, with about 15% as singletons. The definition of stable Graves' hyperthyroidism was no ophthalmopathy progression within 18 months. The patients, who ranged from 18 to 65 in age, presented with newly diagnosed hyperthyroidism lasting under 2 months.

V usage is TRBV7-2 and J usage is TRBJ2-7; a possible D gene is TRBD1 (6 bases). This receptor was obtained from a woman aged 55-70 years with Graves' hyperthyroidism. The specimen sequenced was blood. The DNA for the CDR3 is TGTGCCAGCAGCCACTTGGCCAGGGGCTACGAGCAGTACTTC. This sequence encodes CASSHLARGYEQYF. The full variable domain, completed using reference TRBV7-2 and TRBJ2-7, is GAGVSQSPSNKVTEKGKDVELRCDPISGHTALYWYRQSLGQGLEFLIYFQGNSAPDKSGLPSDRFSAERTGGSVSTLTIQRTQQEDSAVYLCASSHLARGYEQYFGPGTRLTVT.